This T cell receptor beta chain appears in the sequencing data of a study of CD8 T cells in ankylosing spondylitis (dated by TCRdb to 2015 to 2018). Context from the whole study: The study set out to find disease-linked TCR variants by profiling T cell receptor beta repertoires in ankylosing spondylitis patients and healthy donors. In total, the full study cohort was made up of 110 or so healthy donors and 25 to 30 ankylosing spondylitis patients. Samples of peripheral blood were taken, and for ankylosing spondylitis patients, synovial fluid was collected as well.

TCRdb lists the instrument as Illumina HiSeq 2500. Quantitative 5'-RACE with molecular barcodes was the method used to prepare the TCR beta libraries. The authors processed their data as follows. A new computational method, built on a probabilistic model of VDJ rearrangement, was used to identify disease-linked TCR variants. TCRdb trimmed the raw reads at Q25, called clones with MiXCR and kept productive beta chains. CDR3 protein sequences are deduplicated, and each keeps its most common genes and DNA. The V and J calls were determined by TCRdb, not by the authors. In this sample the table shows fewer than 450,000 distinct CDR3 sequences, more than 15% of which occur a single time. Approximately 1% of the sample goes to the ten largest clones. The CDR3 holds 17 amino acids from the cysteine to the phenylalanine. CDR3 DNA only is kept here, 51 bases in frame from base 1. Trimming costs V 0 bases and J 5 bases, and their ends lie 17 bases apart. CDR1 and CDR2 were assigned from the germline V gene as MNHEY and SVGAGI.

On this clonotype itself: This clone's antigen is unknown. Base qualities are missing; no much larger clone stands one base away.

Points the paper makes about the study in general: A CD8+ phenotype was shown by the disease-linked clones, which were found at relatively low frequencies in peripheral blood. The disease-linked clones were reported as significantly enriched in matched synovial fluid samples from ankylosing spondylitis patients. A TCR beta motif of 7 or 8 highly homologous amino acid variants appeared characteristic of blood from ankylosing spondylitis patients. Some motif variants had previously been reported in the synovial fluid and blood of reactive arthritis patients, which suggests shared mechanisms of disease initiation.

The clonotype was recovered from a male donor with ankylosing spondylitis. The sequence joins TRBV6-5 to TRBJ2-1; the best D guess is TRBD1, with 6 bases matching. Sequencing was done on a sample of blood, either unsorted or a sorted T cell fraction (not recorded which). The nucleotide sequence reads as follows: TGTGCCAGCAGTTACTCGAGGGGCAGGGGCCTAAACAATGAGCAGTTCTTC. Its translation reads: CASSYSRGRGLNNEQFF.